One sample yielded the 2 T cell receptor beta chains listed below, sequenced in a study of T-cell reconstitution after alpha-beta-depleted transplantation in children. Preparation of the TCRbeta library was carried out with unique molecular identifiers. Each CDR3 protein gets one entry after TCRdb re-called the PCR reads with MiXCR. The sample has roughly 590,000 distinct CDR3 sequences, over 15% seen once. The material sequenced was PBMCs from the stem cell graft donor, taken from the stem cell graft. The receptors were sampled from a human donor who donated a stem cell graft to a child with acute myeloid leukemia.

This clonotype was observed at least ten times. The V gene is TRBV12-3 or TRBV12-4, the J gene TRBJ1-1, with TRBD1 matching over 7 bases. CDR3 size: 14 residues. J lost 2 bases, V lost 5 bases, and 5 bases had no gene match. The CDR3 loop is CASSHRDSNTEAFF. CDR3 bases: TGTGCCAGCAGTCACCGGGACAGCAACACTGAAGCTTTCTTT.

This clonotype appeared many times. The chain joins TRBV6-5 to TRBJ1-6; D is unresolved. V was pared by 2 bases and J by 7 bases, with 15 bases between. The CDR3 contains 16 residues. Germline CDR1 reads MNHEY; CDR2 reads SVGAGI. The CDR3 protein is CASSYGGSGENSPLHF. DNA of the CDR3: TGTGCCAGCAGTTACGGTGGGTCAGGTGAAAATTCACCCCTCCACTTT.